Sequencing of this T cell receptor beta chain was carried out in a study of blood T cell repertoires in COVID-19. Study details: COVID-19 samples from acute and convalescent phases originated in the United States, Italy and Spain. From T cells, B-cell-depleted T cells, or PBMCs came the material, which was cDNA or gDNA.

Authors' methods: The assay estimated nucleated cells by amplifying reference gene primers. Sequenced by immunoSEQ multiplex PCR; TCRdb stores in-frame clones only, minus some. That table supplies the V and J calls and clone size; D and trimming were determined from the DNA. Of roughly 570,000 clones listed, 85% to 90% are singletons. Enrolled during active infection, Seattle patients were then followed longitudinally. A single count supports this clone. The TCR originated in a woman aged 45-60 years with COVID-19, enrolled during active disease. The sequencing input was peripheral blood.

The CDR3 DNA reads TGTGCAAGTCGCTTAAAGCGGGGGGCCCAAGAACTCTACGAGCAGTACTTC. Translation gives CASRLKRGAQELYEQYF. This chain links TRBV12-2 with TRBJ2-7; no check of the table's D call, TRBD2, against the DNA was made. TRBV12-2 represents a pseudogene. This CDR3 spans 17 amino acids.